The 20 T cell receptor beta chains in this list originate from one sample, sequenced in a study of cytomegalovirus exposure and HLA in healthy donors. PCR used 60 Vbeta primers and 13 Jbeta primers. Using immunoSEQ multiplex PCR, the repertoire was profiled, and TCRdb retains in-frame clones only, with some absent. The sample holds 74,000 or so clones, 77% seen once. Material for sequencing was PBMCs. Receptors originate from a man aged 45-65 years in good health and CMV-seropositive.

The chain uses TRBV7-6 and TRBJ2-2; no definite D call. Trimming left V 1 base short and J 6 bases short, with 3 bases between. Germline values: CDR1 SGHVS, CDR2 FNYEAQ. The CDR3 covers 12 residues. CDR3 region: CASSLGAGELFF. CDR3 DNA: TGTGCCAGCAGCTTAGGCGCCGGGGAGCTGTTTTTT.

The count of this clone is one. The J gene is TRBJ2-2, the V gene TRBV6-6; no reliable D call. The germline CDR1 and CDR2 sequences are MNHNY and SVGAGI (reference sequence). V lost 0 bases and J lost 4, with 6 bases in between. CDR3 length: 14 residues. As DNA, the CDR3 is TGTGCCAGCAGTTACTCACCGGGCACCGGGGAGCTGTTTTTT. Translating gives CASSYSPGTGELFF.

The chain has TRBV7-2 and TRBJ1-2; TRBD1 agrees at 7 bases. V shed 3 bases, J shed 4 bases, and the junction held 11 bases outside the gene matches. In germline, CDR1 is SGHTA, CDR2 FQGNSA. CDR3 size: 16 residues. CDR3 sequence (DNA): TGTGCCAGCAGCTTGAAGACAGGGTCCTTCATCTATGGCTACACCTTC. Its translation: CASSLKTGSFIYGYTF.

The V call is TRBV5-5, the J call TRBJ2-7, with 10 bases identical to TRBD2. CDR3 length equals 16 residues. J gave up 0 bases and V 2 bases, and 5 bases lay outside the gene matches. Germline CDR1 SGHKS, CDR2 YYEKEE (reference sequence). In DNA form, the CDR3 reads TGTGCCAGCAGCTTCTTACTAGCGGGGCACTCCTACGAGCAGTACTTC. Translation gives CASSFLLAGHSYEQYF.

The chain is built from TRBV2 and TRBJ1-1; 7 nucleotides match TRBD1. CDR1 is SNHLY, CDR2 FYNNEI, per germline. V lost 8 bases and J lost 4; bases outside the gene matches: 1. This CDR3 has 11 residues. The CDR3 DNA sequence: TGTGCCAGCTCAGGGGGCACTGAAGCTTTCTTT. This encodes CASSGGTEAFF.

This clone was detected only a few times. The J gene is TRBJ2-7, the V gene TRBV9; 7 bases are a match to TRBD2. Germline V gene sequence: CDR1 SGDLS, CDR2 YYNGEE. The CDR3 loop spans 15 amino acids. Trimming at V came to 0 bases and at J to 1 base, leaving 4 bases not matched to a gene. The CDR3 loop is CASSVASGISYEQYF. The CDR3 DNA follows: TGTGCCAGCAGCGTAGCAAGCGGGATATCCTACGAGCAGTACTTC.

The chain uses TRBV5-1 and TRBJ2-1, with TRBD2 matching 8 bases. Looked up from germline, CDR1 is SGHRS and CDR2 is YFSETQ. CDR3 length: 16 amino acids. J was trimmed by 3 bases and V by 0 bases; bases with no gene match: 5. The CDR3 nucleotides are TGCGCCAGCAGCTTGGCTGTAGCGGGGTACTACAATGAGCAGTTCTTC. It codes for CASSLAVAGYYNEQFF.

Worth noting for this clone: Other DNA sequences in the sample encode the same CDR3. The chain combines TRBV28 with TRBJ2-3; D is unresolved. Per the germline V gene, CDR1 is MDHEN and CDR2 is SYDVKM. V was clipped by 6 bases and J by 3 bases, with 10 bases between them. This CDR3 spans 13 amino acids. The CDR3 reads CASSFPQTDTQYF. The CDR3 DNA reads as TGTGCCAGCAGCTTCCCCCAGACAGATACGCAGTATTTT.

In this sample, this clone turned up once. V is TRBV7-6 and J is TRBJ2-5; weak D call: TRBD2 (6 bases). The tail of the sequence fits TRBJ2-7 better, so the J call may be wrong. The V gene's germline CDR1 is SGHVS and CDR2 FNYEAQ. The CDR3 totals 13 residues. CDR3 nucleotides: TGTGCCAGCAGCTTGGCGGGAACCTACGAGCAGTACTTC. Residues: CASSLAGTYEQYF.

V gene TRBV11-3 combines with J gene TRBJ2-3; D is perhaps TRBD1 (6 bases). V lost 9 bases, J lost 6 bases, and 16 bases lay in between. Germline V gene data show CDR1 as SGHNT and CDR2 as YENEEA. The CDR3 is 13 residues long. CDR3 region: CASRGTSEDTQYF. The CDR3 bases are TGTGCCAGTAGGGGGACCTCAGAGGATACGCAGTATTTT.

The rearrangement links TRBV7-8 to TRBJ2-3, with D perhaps matching TRBD2 (5 bases). The V and J ends lost 1 base and 3 bases respectively, with 8 bases between them. The CDR3 has 14 amino acids. Germline V CDR1 and CDR2: SGHVS, FQNEAQ. The chain's CDR3 is CASSLVVATDTQYF. Written as DNA, the CDR3 is TGTGCCAGCAGCTTAGTAGTAGCGACAGATACGCAGTATTTT.

With regard to this clone: Compared with germline, one end of the junction differs, possibly owing to a read error. The chain joins TRBV18 to TRBJ1-4, with TRBD1 as a possible D gene (5 bases). CDR3 length: 15 residues. From germline, CDR1 is KGHSH and CDR2 LQKENI. CDR3 in DNA: TGTACCAGCTCACCACAAGGGGCGGCTAATGAAAAACTGTTTTTT. Translating it yields CTSSPQGAANEKLFF.

The rearrangement joins TRBV7-3 to TRBJ1-3; maybe TRBD1 (5 bases). Looked up from germline, CDR1 is SGHTA and CDR2 is FQGTGA. The CDR3 consists of 16 residues. Trimming pared 0 bases from V and 2 bases from J, leaving 11 bases between. CDR3 in amino acids: CASSLTGGLPGNTIYF. Here the CDR3 DNA reads TGTGCCAGCAGCTTAACGGGGGGTCTCCCTGGAAACACCATATATTTT.

The CDR3 loop is CASSLGAPYEQYF. CDR3 DNA sequence: TGTGCCAGCAGTTTGGGCGCACCCTACGAGCAGTACTTC. The rearrangement uses TRBV27 and TRBJ2-7; D is ambiguous. Per the germline V gene, CDR1 is MNHEY and CDR2 is SMNVEV (reference sequence). V was cut by 3 bases and J by 2 bases, with 8 bases left in between. CDR3 length equals 13 residues.

This chain joins TRBV6-5 and TRBJ1-3, with D perhaps TRBD1 (5 bases). The CDR3 is 15 amino acids. Deletions cut 1 base from V and 2 bases from J, with 9 bases between. Germline CDR1 is MNHEY and CDR2 is SVGAGI. CDR3 in amino acids: CASSYFGGAGNTIYF. The CDR3 bases are TGTGCCAGCAGTTACTTCGGAGGGGCTGGAAACACCATATATTTT.

The chain has TRBV27 and TRBJ2-5; 11 nucleotides match TRBD2. Looked up from germline, CDR1 is MNHEY and CDR2 is SMNVEV (reference sequence). Trimming at V came to 3 bases and at J to 2 bases, leaving 2 bases not matched to a gene. The CDR3 spans 15 residues. The CDR3: CASSLGLAVQETQYF. CDR3 nucleotides: TGTGCCAGCAGTTTGGGACTAGCGGTTCAAGAGACCCAGTACTTC.

The V call is TRBV2, the J call TRBJ1-1; D is perhaps TRBD1 (6 bases). The germline V gene has CDR1 SNHLY and CDR2 FYNNEI. The V and J ends lost 5 bases and 1 base respectively, with 11 bases between them. The CDR3 runs to 14 residues. The CDR3 DNA reads as TGTGCCAGCAGTCCTAGGGGGGGGAACACTGAAGCTTTCTTT. It yields the protein CASSPRGGNTEAFF. Supplemented by reference TRBV2 and TRBJ1-1, the full variable domain reads EPEVTQTPSHQVTQMGQEVILRCVPISNHLYFYWYRQILGQKVEFLVSFYNNEISEKSEIFDDQFSVERPDGSNFTLKIRSTKLEDSAMYFCASSPRGGNTEAFFGQGTRLTVV.

V gene TRBV10-3 combines with J gene TRBJ2-7; 10 bases are shared with TRBD1. Germline V gene lookup returns CDR1 ENHRY and CDR2 SYGVKD. The CDR3 sequence is 15 residues long. The ends lost 3 bases at V and 6 bases at J; junction bases unmatched: 8. The CDR3 region has the DNA TGTGCCATCAGTGAAAAGGACAGGGGGTCGGGCGAGCAGTACTTC. This sequence encodes CAISEKDRGSGEQYF.

The chain carries TRBV5-1 and TRBJ2-5; TRBD1 might be the D (5 bases). Trimming removed 5 bases from V and 1 base from J, with 12 bases in between. CDR3 length: 14 residues. Germline CDR1 SGHRS, CDR2 YFSETQ. This chain's CDR3 is CASSGAGPQETQYF. CDR3 nucleotide sequence: TGCGCCAGCAGTGGGGCAGGGCCCCAAGAGACCCAGTACTTC.

The rearrangement links TRBV6-5 to TRBJ2-5; TRBD2 agrees at 15 bases. V trimming: 6 bases; J trimming: 4 bases; junction bases outside the gene matches: 3. This CDR3 is built from 15 residues. Germline CDR1 is MNHEY and CDR2 is SVGAGI. In DNA, the CDR3 is TGTGCCAGCAGCCGGACTAGCGGGGGGGGAGAGACCCAGTACTTC. Its protein product is CASSRTSGGGETQYF.